Below are 2 T cell receptor beta chains sequenced from a single sample in a study of CD8+ T cells in alopecia areata. It was cDNA, reverse transcribed from extracted RNA, that served as the sequencing template. Clones were read by immunoSEQ multiplex PCR, and TCRdb kept only the in-frame ones, dropping some. Found here are 200,000 to 300,000 clones, no singletons; the ten largest cover around 1.2%. CD4, CD8alpha, NKG2D, NKG2ACE and other markers guided sorting of pooled cutaneous lymph node cells. The specimen was CD4+ T cells sorted from a lymph node. The receptors shown here come from a C3H/HeJ mouse with alopecia areata. Strain haplotype at MHC: H2-k.

This clone has more than one count but fewer than ten. Gene names and germline match the mouse. The CDR3 extends 4 residues past the end of the read, so its final part is completed from the germline J gene. The chain recombines TRBV19 with TRBJ1-1, with TRBD1 matching 7 bases. The CDR3 runs to 14 residues. The germline gives CDR1 FNHDT, CDR2 SITEND (reference sequence). Trimming at V came to 2 bases and at J to 4 bases, leaving 5 bases not matched to a gene. Here the CDR3 reads CASSMRGGFTEVFF. The CDR3 bases that were read are TGTGCCAGCAGTATGAGAGGGGGCTTCACA. Full variable domain (remainder filled in from reference TRBV19 and TRBJ1-1): GGIITQTPKFLIGQEGQKLTLKCQQNFNHDTMYWYRQDSGKGLRLIYYSITENDLQKGDLSEGYDASREKKSSFSLTVTSAQKNEMAVFLCASSMRGGFTEVFFGKGTRLTVV.

Remarks on this clone: The listed genes are named as in mouse. The DNA ends 3 residues before the CDR3 does, and the rest of the CDR3 is filled in from the germline J gene. The chain combines TRBV19 with TRBJ1-6, with 9 bases that match TRBD1. TRBJ1-6 is flagged as an ORF with uncertain function. V lost 3 bases to trimming and J lost 6 bases; unmatched junction nucleotides: 4. In germline, CDR1 is FNHDT, CDR2 SITEND (reference sequence). The CDR3 contains 15 residues. Incomplete CDR3 DNA: TGTGCCAGCAGTAAACAGGGGGCCTCTAATTCGCCC. Its translation: CASSKQGASNSP. The whole CDR3 reads CASSKQGASNSPLYF.